A selection of T cell receptor beta chains follows, all from one sample in a study of cytomegalovirus exposure and HLA in healthy donors. Measured with immunoSEQ multiplex PCR; TCRdb has only the in-frame clones, and not every one. This table has 95,000 to 110,000 clones, approximately 79% appearing once. Sequenced material: PBMCs. These TCRs come from a woman between 40 and 50 years old in good health and CMV-seropositive. CDR3s include the opening cysteine and the closing phenylalanine or tryptophan. Fields, in order: D gene, J gene, V gene, clone size, CDR3 DNA, CDR3 protein. A D gene is named only where the DNA matches it firmly. Size tells how often a clone was seen (once, few, many) or the class of an expanded clone, and some rows leave it out.

. TRBJ2-4 TRBV18 . TGTGCCAGCTCACCGGCAGGAAACATAGCCAAAAACATTCAGTACTTC CASSPAGNIAKNIQYF
. TRBJ1-5 TRBV29-1 . TGCAGCGTTGAAGTAGCGGCCAACGAGCCCCAGCATTTT CSVEVAANEPQHF
TRBD1 TRBJ2-2 TRBV14 . TGTGCCAGCAGCCAACTGAGACAGGGTAATTCCGGGGAGCTGTTTTTT CASSQLRQGNSGELFF
. TRBJ1-6 TRBV5-6 . TGTGCCAGCAGCCTTCCCCAGTTCAATTCACCCCTCCACTTT CASSLPQFNSPLHF
. TRBJ1-1 TRBV7-9 . TGTGCCAGCAGGTTTCTTCCGGGGAACACTGAAGCTTTCTTT CASRFLPGNTEAFF
. TRBJ2-7 TRBV7-2 . TGTGCCAGCAGTCGAGCGGGTCACGCTACGGAGCAGTACTTC CASSRAGHATEQYF
. TRBJ1-2 TRBV7-2 . TGTGCCAGCAGCCTATCGCCTGATATCTATGGCTACACCTTC CASSLSPDIYGYTF
. TRBJ1-6 TRBV7-2 . TGTGCCAGCAGCTTAGAGGGAGCAAATTCACCCCTCCACTTT CASSLEGANSPLHF
. TRBJ1-2 TRBV7-6 once TGTGCCAGCAGCGGAGCTGGGGGGGAGACGGGTGGCTACACCTTC CASSGAGGETGGYTF
. TRBJ2-7 TRBV19 . TGTGCCAGTAGCCTCTGGGCGGGGGCCTCCTACGAGCAGTACTTC CASSLWAGASYEQYF
TRBD2 TRBJ2-1 TRBV7-3 . TGTGCCAGCAGCTCCCGGGACTACCCAAACAATGAGCAGTTCTTC CASSSRDYPNNEQFF
. TRBJ2-1 TRBV5-6 . TGTGCCAGCAGCTTGGTGGCAGGGGGGATCAATGAGCAGTTCTTC CASSLVAGGINEQFF
. TRBJ2-7 TRBV5-6 . TGTGCCAGCAGCTCCTATACGTACGAGCAGTACTTC CASSSYTYEQYF
TRBD1 TRBJ1-2 TRBV6-5 . TGTGCCAGCAGGGATCTACAGGGGGTTTTTGGCTACACCTTC CASRDLQGVFGYTF
. TRBJ2-7 TRBV7-2 . TGTGCCAGCAGCTCCTTATTAGTCGAGCAGTACTTC CASSSLLVEQYF
. TRBJ1-2 TRBV18 . TGTGCCAGCTCACAAGGGAACGGAGGCCTCTACACCTTC CASSQGNGGLYTF
. TRBJ1-6 TRBV5-1 medium-sized TGCGCCAGCAGCTTCGCGCCTTTAAATTCACCCCTCCACTTT CASSFAPLNSPLHF
TRBD1 TRBJ2-3 TRBV4-1 . TGCGCCAGCAGCCAAGATAGGCTCCGGGACAGGGTATATGGTACGCAGTATTTT CASSQDRLRDRVYGTQYF
. TRBJ2-6 TRBV19 . TGTGCCAGTAGTACAGGGGGGTGGGACTCTGGGGCCAACGTCCTGACTTTC CASSTGGWDSGANVLTF
. TRBJ1-6 TRBV4-1 . TGCGCCAGCAGACTGGGCCAGGGAGGGGGTTCACCCCTCCACTTT CASRLGQGGGSPLHF
TRBD1 TRBJ1-1 TRBV7-9 few TGTAACGTACAGGGGCTGAACACTGAAGCTTTCTTT CNVQGLNTEAFF
TRBD1 TRBJ2-6 TRBV30 . TGTGCCTGGCAGACAGGGTCCGATACTTTCTCTGGGGCCAACGTCCTGACTTTC CAWQTGSDTFSGANVLTF
TRBD2 TRBJ2-5 TRBV5-6 . TGTGCCAGCACCTTTAGCGGGGGGACCGAGACCCAGTACTTC CASTFSGGTETQYF
TRBD1 TRBJ1-2 TRBV15 once TGTGCCACCAGCAGAGATCGGACAGGGGTCGGCTACACCTTC CATSRDRTGVGYTF
TRBD1 TRBJ1-2 TRBV7-8 few TGTGCCAGCAGCTTAGAGGGACAGTCCTATGGCTACACCTTC CASSLEGQSYGYTF
. TRBJ1-2 TRBV5-4 few TGTGCCAGCAGCTCAGCTCACAGGGATTGGTCTAGTGGCTACACCTTC CASSSAHRDWSSGYTF
TRBD2 TRBJ2-1 TRBV4-2 few TGTGCCAGCAGCCAGCAGAGCGGGGGGGCCGTGGGTGAGCAGTTCTTC CASSQQSGGAVGEQFF
. TRBJ2-1 TRBV29-1 . TGCAGCGACCGGGAGAGGGGATACGACAATGAGCAGTTCTTC CSDRERGYDNEQFF
TRBD1 TRBJ1-1 TRBV6-6 . TGTGCCAGCAGGCCGGGACAGGGGTTCCCTGAAGCTTTCTTT CASRPGQGFPEAFF
. TRBJ2-7 TRBV9 . TGTGCCAGCAGCGCCTCCTATGGTAGCGCTTTCTCCTACGAGCAGTACTTC CASSASYGSAFSYEQYF
. TRBJ1-1 TRBV5-1 . TGCGCCAGCAGCTTGATGCTCTTAGGGAAGCGGGCTTTCTTT CASSLMLLGKRAFF
. TRBJ1-2 TRBV6-5 . TGTGCCAGCAGGGCTGCGATGGGGCGAATGGATGGCTACACCTTC CASRAAMGRMDGYTF
TRBD1 TRBJ1-2 TRBV4-2 once TGTGCCAGCAGCCTTTACTCGGGACAGAGCAACCATGGCTACACCTTC CASSLYSGQSNHGYTF
TRBD2 TRBJ2-7 TRBV5-4 . TGTGCCAGCAGCTTCTCGACTAGCGGAGGCGCAGAGCAGTACTTC CASSFSTSGGAEQYF
. TRBJ1-1 TRBV5-8 . TGTGCCAGCAGCCCGAGTGGGAACACTGAAGCTTTCTTT CASSPSGNTEAFF
. TRBJ2-5 TRBV11-2 . TGTGCCAGCAGCCACCTTGACTGGTACCAAGAGACCCAGTACTTC CASSHLDWYQETQYF
TRBD1 TRBJ1-1 TRBV6-5 . TGTGCCAGCAGAAGGACAGGCCTCAACCGACCGGCTTTCTTT CASRRTGLNRPAFF
. TRBJ2-7 TRBV30 . TGTGCCTGGGCGCCGGGATCAATCTACGAGCAGTACTTC CAWAPGSIYEQYF
TRBD2 TRBJ2-4 TRBV7-8 . TGTGCCAGCAGCTTTAGCGGGGACAACATTCAGTACTTC CASSFSGDNIQYF
TRBD1 TRBJ1-5 TRBV5-8 . TGTGCCAGCAGCTTCACGGGACAGAATTATCAGCCCCAGCATTTT CASSFTGQNYQPQHF
. TRBJ1-2 TRBV7-9 . TGTGCCAGCAGCTTGGCCGCCCTCTATGGCTACACCTTC CASSLAALYGYTF
TRBD1 TRBJ2-1 TRBV7-2 . TGTGCCAGCAGCTACCGGGACAGGGGATACAATGAGCAGTTCTTC CASSYRDRGYNEQFF
. TRBJ2-2 TRBV9 . TGTGCCAGCAGCCCCACGGCAGGGGTGGGTTACACCGGGGAGCTGTTTTTT CASSPTAGVGYTGELFF
. TRBJ1-1 TRBV6-5 . TGTGCCAGCAGTTACAGGGGATTAGGGTGGACTGAAGCTTTCTTT CASSYRGLGWTEAFF
. TRBJ1-2 TRBV7-9 once TGTGCCAGCAGCTGGGAGGGCCATGGCTACACCTTC CASSWEGHGYTF
. TRBJ1-6 TRBV7-8 . TGTGCCAGCAGCTTAGTAGGGGGGGCAGATTCACCCCTCCACTTT CASSLVGGADSPLHF
. TRBJ1-1 TRBV7-9 . TGTGCCAGCAGCCCAGGGCAGGGCCCGGGTGAAGCTTTCTTT CASSPGQGPGEAFF
. TRBJ1-1 TRBV7-9 . TGTGCCAGCCCAGTACCAGCTTTCTTT CASPVPAFF
. TRBJ1-3 TRBV30 . TGTGCCTGGAGTGTCGGGATAGGGTCCGGAAACACCATATATTTT CAWSVGIGSGNTIYF
. TRBJ2-3 TRBV19 few TGTGCCAGTAGTATAGTTGGCAACACAGATACGCAGTATTTT CASSIVGNTDTQYF
. TRBJ2-3 TRBV30 few TGTGCCTGGAGTGTACGAGCGACAGATACGCAGTATTTT CAWSVRATDTQYF
TRBD1 TRBJ1-2 TRBV7-2 . TGTGCCAGCAGCTTAGAACCTTTTAGGACAGGGTCCTATGGCTACACCTTC CASSLEPFRTGSYGYTF
TRBD2 TRBJ2-7 TRBV6-1 . TGTGCCAGCAGTGGTGGGCGGACTAGCTCCTACGAGCAGTACTTC CASSGGRTSSYEQYF
. TRBJ1-1 TRBV5-6 . TGTGCCAGCAGCTTGACAGGGATCGGGACCAATGAAGCTTTCTTT CASSLTGIGTNEAFF
. TRBJ1-5 TRBV7-2 . TGTGCCAGCAGCTTAGGGGCAGGGCCACGAGATCAGCCCCAGCATTTT CASSLGAGPRDQPQHF
TRBD1 TRBJ1-4 TRBV7-2 . TGTGCCAGCAGCTCCCGACAGGGGCAAAGTGAAAAACTGTTTTTT CASSSRQGQSEKLFF